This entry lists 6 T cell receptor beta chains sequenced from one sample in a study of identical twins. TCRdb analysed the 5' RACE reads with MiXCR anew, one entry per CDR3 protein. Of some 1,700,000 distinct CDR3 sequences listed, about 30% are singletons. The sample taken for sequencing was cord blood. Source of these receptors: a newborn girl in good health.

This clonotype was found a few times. The CDR3 DNA sequence: TGTGCCAGTAGTCCGCAGGGGGTCTACTACGAGCAGTACTTC. As protein: CASSPQGVYYEQYF. The V gene is TRBV19, the J gene TRBJ2-5; 7 nucleotides match TRBD1. The J call could be wrong; TRBJ2-7 is a better fit for the DNA end. The CDR3 sequence is 14 residues long. CDR1 and CDR2 from the germline V gene are LNHDA and SQIVND (reference sequence).

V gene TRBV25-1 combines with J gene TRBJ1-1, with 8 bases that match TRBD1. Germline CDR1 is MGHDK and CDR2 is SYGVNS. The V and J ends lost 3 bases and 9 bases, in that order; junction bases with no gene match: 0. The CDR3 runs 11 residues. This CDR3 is CASSDRGQAFF. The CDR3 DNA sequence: TGTGCCAGCAGTGACAGGGGGCAAGCTTTCTTT.

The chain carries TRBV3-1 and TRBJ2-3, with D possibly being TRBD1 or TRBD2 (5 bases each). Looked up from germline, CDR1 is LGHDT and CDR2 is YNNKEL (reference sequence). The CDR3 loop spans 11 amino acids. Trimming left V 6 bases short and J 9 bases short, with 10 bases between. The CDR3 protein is CASRGTGTQYF. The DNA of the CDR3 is TGTGCCAGCAGGGGGACGGGGACGCAGTATTTT.

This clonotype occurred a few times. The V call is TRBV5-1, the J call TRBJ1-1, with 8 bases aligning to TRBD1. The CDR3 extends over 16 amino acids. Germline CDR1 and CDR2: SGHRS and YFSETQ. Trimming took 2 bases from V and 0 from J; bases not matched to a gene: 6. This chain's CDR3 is CASSFAGGGMNTEAFF. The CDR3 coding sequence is TGCGCCAGCAGCTTCGCAGGGGGCGGAATGAACACTGAAGCTTTCTTT.

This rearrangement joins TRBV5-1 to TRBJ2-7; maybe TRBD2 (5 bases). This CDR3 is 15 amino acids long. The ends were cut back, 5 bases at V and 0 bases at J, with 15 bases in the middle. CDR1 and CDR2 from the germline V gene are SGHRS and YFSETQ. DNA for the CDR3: TGCGCCAGCAGGTACCGGGAACCGATCTCCTACGAGCAGTACTTC. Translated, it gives CASRYREPISYEQYF.

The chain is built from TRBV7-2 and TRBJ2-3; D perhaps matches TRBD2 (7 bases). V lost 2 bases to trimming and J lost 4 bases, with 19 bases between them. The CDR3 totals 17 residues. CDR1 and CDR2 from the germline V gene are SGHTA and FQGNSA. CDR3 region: CASSLIRARGRADTQYF. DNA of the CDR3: TGTGCCAGCAGCTTAATTCGTGCGAGGGGGAGGGCAGATACGCAGTATTTT. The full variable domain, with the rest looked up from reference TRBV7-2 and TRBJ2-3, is GAGVSQSPSNKVTEKGKDVELRCDPISGHTALYWYRQSLGQGLEFLIYFQGNSAPDKSGLPSDRFSAERTGGSVSTLTIQRTQQEDSAVYLCASSLIRARGRADTQYFGPGTRLTVL.